The 13 T cell receptor beta chains below come from one sample, sequenced in a study of molecular identifiers for immune sequencing clone quantification. TCRdb processed the PCR reads anew with MiXCR; each CDR3 protein has one entry. This sample has around 480,000 distinct CDR3 sequences, with about 20% found just once. Source material: naive CD8+ T cells from blood, with Jurkat cell RNA spiked in. The subset denotes: FACS-sorted CD8+CD4-CCR7+CD45RA+ naive T cells. The receptors here all came from a human donor in good health. Some libraries in this study had Jurkat cell RNA spiked in.

This sequence joins TRBV4-2 and TRBJ2-1; TRBD1 or TRBD2 may be the D gene (5 bases each). Germline V gene sequence: CDR1 LGHNA, CDR2 YNFKEQ. V gave up 4 bases and J gave up 7 bases, with 17 bases separating them. This CDR3 is built from 15 residues. CDR3 bases: TGTGCCAGCAGCCCCCGGGACGCCGGCCGGAATGAGCAGTTCTTC. Translation gives CASSPRDAGRNEQFF.

There are a few counts of this clonotype. Germline and junction disagree at one end, which may indicate a read error. The chain uses TRBV4-1 and TRBJ2-7; no clear D. CDR1 and CDR2 (germline): MGHRA, YSYEKL. CDR3 length: 14 amino acids. CDR3 coding DNA: TGCGCCAGCAGCCAAGTTAAGGACCGCGAGGAGCGGTACTTC. Protein sequence: CASSQVKDREERYF.

The sample holds one count of this clonotype. This chain links TRBV11-3 with TRBJ2-7; D gene uncertain. The germline V gene encodes CDR1 SGHNT and CDR2 YENEEA. The CDR3 spans 14 residues. Trimming removed 2 bases at V and 0 bases at J, with 8 bases between. The CDR3 loop reads CASSLCKSSYEQYF. The CDR3 DNA reads as TGTGCCAGCAGCTTATGCAAGAGCTCCTACGAGCAGTACTTC.

This clonotype came up many times. V is TRBV29-1 and J is TRBJ2-7; D unresolved. Trimming removed 2 bases at V and 3 bases at J, with 8 bases between. CDR3 length: 12 residues. Germline assignment: CDR1 SQVTM and CDR2 ANQGSEA. This chain's CDR3 is CSVELPDYEQYF. The CDR3 region has the DNA TGCAGCGTTGAACTCCCCGACTACGAGCAGTACTTC.

This clonotype turned up a few times. The chain carries TRBV6-1 and TRBJ1-5; D ambiguous. This CDR3 has 17 residues. Germline V gene lookup returns CDR1 MNHNS and CDR2 SASEGT. V lost 1 base and J lost 0, with 13 bases in between. CDR3 in amino acids: CASSEDIARYSNQPQHF. Written as DNA, the CDR3 is TGTGCCAGCAGTGAAGATATAGCACGTTATAGCAATCAGCCCCAGCATTTT.

The rearrangement links TRBV6-2 or TRBV6-3 to TRBJ1-2, with no clear D. Germline V gene lookup returns CDR1 MNHEY and CDR2 SVGEGT. This CDR3 comprises 13 residues. V gave up 2 bases and J gave up 4 bases, with 8 bases separating them. CDR3 nucleotides: TGTGCCAGCAGTTACGGGCAGCGCTATGGCTACACCTTC. Amino acid sequence: CASSYGQRYGYTF.

This clonotype has at least ten counts. The J gene is TRBJ2-1, the V gene TRBV25-1; 8 bases map to TRBD2. The CDR3 totals 14 residues. V shed 4 bases and J 8 bases; nucleotides not matched to a gene: 7. Per the germline V gene, CDR1 is MGHDK and CDR2 is SYGVNS. CDR3 region: CASSVASGSHEQFF. For the CDR3, the DNA is TGTGCCAGCAGTGTCGCTAGCGGGTCCCATGAGCAGTTCTTC.

In the case of this clonotype: This sequence may be a read error, since a much larger clone differs from it by one base. Lacking the conserved final phenylalanine or tryptophan, this CDR3 likely reflects a read error. This chain uses TRBV24-1 with TRBJ2-3, with D unclear. The ends were cut back, 0 bases at V and 7 bases at J, with 4 bases in the middle. The CDR3 length is 12 residues. Germline-derived CDR1 and CDR2 are KGHDR and SFDVKD. This chain's CDR3 is CATSDLPNTQYS. The CDR3 nucleotides are TGTGCCACCAGTGATTTGCCAAATACGCAGTATTCT.

The chain couples TRBV7-9 to TRBJ1-4; D not certain. With 5 bases removed from V and 3 bases from J, the gap between germline ends came to 13 bases. This CDR3 is built from 15 residues. Per the germline V gene, CDR1 is SEHNR and CDR2 is FQNEAQ (reference sequence). The CDR3 region is CASSPEGMANEKLFF. The CDR3 DNA reads as TGTGCCAGCAGCCCAGAGGGCATGGCTAATGAAAAACTGTTTTTT.

The chain carries TRBV3-1 and TRBJ2-1; no definite D call. The CDR3 is 14 residues long. Germline CDR1 is LGHDT and CDR2 is YNNKEL (reference sequence). The ends were cut back, 1 base at V and 7 bases at J, with 11 bases in the middle. The DNA for the CDR3 is TGTGCCAGCAGCCAAGTTTCAGCCACAAATGAGCAGTTCTTC. The encoded protein is CASSQVSATNEQFF.

The chain links TRBV4-1 to TRBJ1-4, with 7 bases that match TRBD1. V shed 5 bases, J shed 8 bases, and the junction held 11 bases outside the gene matches. This CDR3 has 15 residues. Germline V gene lookup returns CDR1 MGHRA and CDR2 YSYEKL. Written as DNA, the CDR3 is TGCGCCAGCAGCTCAAGGGGGCCTGGGGTCGAAAAACTGTTTTTT. It encodes CASSSRGPGVEKLFF.

A word on this clonotype: This clone may be a read error of a much larger clone one base away. In this CDR3 the conserved last residue, phenylalanine or tryptophan, is missing, so a read error is likely. The chain combines TRBV30 with TRBJ2-7; a possible D gene is TRBD2 (6 bases). Trimming took 4 bases from V and 6 from J, leaving 10 bases between them. Germline CDR1 and CDR2: GTSNPN and SVGIG (reference sequence). The CDR3 totals 11 residues. CDR3 residues: CAWNDGGEQYL. In nucleotides, the CDR3 is TGTGCCTGGAACGACGGGGGCGAGCAGTACCTC.

Notes on this clonotype: A read error may explain this, as a much larger clone is one base away. The CDR3 does not close with the conserved phenylalanine or tryptophan, likely indicating a read error. This chain uses TRBV20-1 with TRBJ2-2; D unclear. This CDR3 is 13 amino acids long. Germline V gene sequence: CDR1 DFQATT, CDR2 SNEGSKA (reference sequence). V was cut by 5 bases and J by 0 bases, with 7 bases left in between. The CDR3 sequence is CSAQLANTGELFL. The CDR3 DNA is TGCAGTGCTCAGTTAGCGAACACCGGGGAGCTGTTTTTA.